There are a few counts of the clone carrying this T cell receptor (beta chain). These data come from a study of early T cells in non-severe SARS-CoV-2 infection. Trimming took 7 bases from V and 2 from J, leaving 7 bases between them. Looked up from germline, CDR1 is SNHLY and CDR2 is FYNNEI. The CDR3 runs 12 residues. Using its own MiXCR run on the 5' RACE reads, TCRdb lists one record per CDR3 protein. The sample has some 77,000 distinct CDR3 sequences, approximately 16% seen once. The J gene is TRBJ2-3, the V gene TRBV2; D unresolved. The sample consisted of whole blood. This receptor was identified in an adult who was a healthcare worker with PCR-confirmed SARS-CoV-2 infection or an uninfected control (not recorded which). CDR3 in amino acids: CASKEDTDTQYF. The CDR3 nucleotides are TGTGCCAGCAAGGAAGACACAGATACGCAGTATTTT.